This T cell receptor (beta chain) was sequenced in a study of CD8 T cells in ankylosing spondylitis. Whole-study findings and limits: Before this, some motif variants had been reported in reactive arthritis synovial fluid and blood. Clones linked with disease were CD8+ and fairly uncommon in the peripheral blood. Blood of patients with ankylosing spondylitis appeared to be characterized by a TCR beta motif of eight highly homologous variants. As reported, disease-linked clones showed significant enrichment in matched ankylosing spondylitis synovial fluid.

The V gene lost 3 bases and the J gene lost 6 bases, with 17 bases spanning the gap. The CDR3 spans 15 residues. Per the germline V gene, CDR1 is LGHNA and CDR2 is YSLEER. Quantitative 5'-RACE with molecular barcodes was used to make the TCR beta libraries. MiXCR, applied by TCRdb to the 5' RACE reads, yields one record per CDR3 protein. The profile shows about 800,000 distinct CDR3 sequences, approximately 12% of them singletons. As concerns this clonotype: Its antigen is unidentified.

This chain joins TRBV4-3 and TRBJ1-2; D gene uncertain. The sequenced material came from blood, either unsorted or a sorted T cell fraction (not recorded which). The source of this sequence is a male donor with ankylosing spondylitis. CDR3 DNA sequence: TGCGCCAGCAGCCAGGGTTATTCCCGATCTGATGGCTACACCTTC. Its protein is CASSQGYSRSDGYTF.